These 3 T cell receptor beta chains were sequenced from one sample in a study of T cell responses to AZD1222 COVID-19 vaccine. Measured with immunoSEQ multiplex PCR; TCRdb has only the in-frame clones, and not every one. Counted here are 90,000 to 100,000 clones, roughly 89% occurring once; the ten biggest clones make up roughly 7.7%. This sample comprised peripheral blood, obtained on day 0 of AZD1222 vaccination. These receptor sequences come from an adult in good health.

The genes are TRBV9 and TRBJ1-1; D ambiguous. V lost 0 bases and J 1 base, leaving 7 bases between the germline ends. The CDR3 spans 14 residues. Germline CDR1 reads SGDLS; CDR2 reads YYNGEE. In DNA, the CDR3 is TGTGCCAGCAGCGTAGTCCGGTCGAACACTGAAGCTTTCTTT. Translation: CASSVVRSNTEAFF.

This chain connects TRBV5-5 to TRBJ1-6; tentative D call: TRBD1 (5 bases). V lost 3 bases and J 7 bases, leaving 14 bases between the germline ends. The CDR3 is made up of 15 amino acids. The germline V gene encodes CDR1 SGHKS and CDR2 YYEKEE (reference sequence). CDR3 sequence (DNA): TGTGCCAGCAGCTGGAGCGGAAGGGGCAATTCACCCCTCCACTTT. Amino acid sequence: CASSWSGRGNSPLHF.

The chain joins TRBV7-8 to TRBJ1-3, with D unresolved. Germline V gene data show CDR1 as SGHVS and CDR2 as FQNEAQ. This CDR3 is built from 15 residues. V lost 5 bases and J lost 2, with 13 bases in between. The CDR3 region has the DNA TGTGCCAGCAGCCCCGGCGGTCTTCCTGGAAACACCATATATTTT. Translation gives CASSPGGLPGNTIYF.